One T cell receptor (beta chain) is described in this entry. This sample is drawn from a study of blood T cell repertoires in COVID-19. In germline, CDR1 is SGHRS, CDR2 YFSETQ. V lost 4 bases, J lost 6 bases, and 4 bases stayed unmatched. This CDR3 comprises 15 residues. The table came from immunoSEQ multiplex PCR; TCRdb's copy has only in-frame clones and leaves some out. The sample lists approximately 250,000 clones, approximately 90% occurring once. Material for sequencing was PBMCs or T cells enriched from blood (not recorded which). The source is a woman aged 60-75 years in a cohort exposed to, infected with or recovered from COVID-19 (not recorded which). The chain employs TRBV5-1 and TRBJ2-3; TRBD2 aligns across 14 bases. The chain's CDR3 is CASSPGTSGSDTQYF. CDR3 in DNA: TGCGCCAGCAGCCCCGGGACTAGCGGGAGTGATACGCAGTATTTT.